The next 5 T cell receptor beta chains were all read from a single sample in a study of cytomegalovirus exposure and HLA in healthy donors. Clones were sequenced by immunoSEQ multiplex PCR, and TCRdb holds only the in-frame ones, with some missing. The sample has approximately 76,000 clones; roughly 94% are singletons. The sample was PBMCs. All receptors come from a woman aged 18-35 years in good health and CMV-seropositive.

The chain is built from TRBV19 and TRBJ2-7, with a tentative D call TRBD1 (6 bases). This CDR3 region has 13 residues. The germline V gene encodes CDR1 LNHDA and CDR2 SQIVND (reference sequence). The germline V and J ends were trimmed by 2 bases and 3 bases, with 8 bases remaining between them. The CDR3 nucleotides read TGTGCCAGTAGTATACAACAGGGCTACGAGCAGTACTTC. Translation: CASSIQQGYEQYF.

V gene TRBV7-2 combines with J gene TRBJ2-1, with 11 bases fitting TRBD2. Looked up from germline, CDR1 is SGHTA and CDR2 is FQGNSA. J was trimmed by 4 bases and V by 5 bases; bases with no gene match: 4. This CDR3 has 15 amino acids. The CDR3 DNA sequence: TGTGCCAGCAGCCTTAGCGGGGGGGGTTACAATGAGCAGTTCTTC. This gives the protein CASSLSGGGYNEQFF.

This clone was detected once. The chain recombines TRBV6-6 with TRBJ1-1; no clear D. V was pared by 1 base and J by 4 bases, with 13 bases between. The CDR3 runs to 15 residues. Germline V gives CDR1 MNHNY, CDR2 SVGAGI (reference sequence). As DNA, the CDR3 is TGTGCCAGCAGTTACTTGGGGTCCCGGGGCACTGAAGCTTTCTTT. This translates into CASSYLGSRGTEAFF.

This CDR3 reads CASIRAGQTEAFF. DNA of the CDR3: TGTGCCAGCATCCGTGCAGGGCAAACTGAAGCTTTCTTT. V gene TRBV6-5 combines with J gene TRBJ1-1; perhaps TRBD1 as D (5 bases). CDR3 size: 13 residues. Germline V gene lookup returns CDR1 MNHEY and CDR2 SVGAGI. V was trimmed by 7 bases and J by 5 bases, leaving 14 bases between them.

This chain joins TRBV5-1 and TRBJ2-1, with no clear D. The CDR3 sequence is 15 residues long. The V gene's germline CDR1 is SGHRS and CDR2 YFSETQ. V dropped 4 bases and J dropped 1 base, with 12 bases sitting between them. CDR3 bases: TGCGCCAGCAGCGTGACTCCCGGATCCTACAATGAGCAGTTCTTC. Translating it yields CASSVTPGSYNEQFF.